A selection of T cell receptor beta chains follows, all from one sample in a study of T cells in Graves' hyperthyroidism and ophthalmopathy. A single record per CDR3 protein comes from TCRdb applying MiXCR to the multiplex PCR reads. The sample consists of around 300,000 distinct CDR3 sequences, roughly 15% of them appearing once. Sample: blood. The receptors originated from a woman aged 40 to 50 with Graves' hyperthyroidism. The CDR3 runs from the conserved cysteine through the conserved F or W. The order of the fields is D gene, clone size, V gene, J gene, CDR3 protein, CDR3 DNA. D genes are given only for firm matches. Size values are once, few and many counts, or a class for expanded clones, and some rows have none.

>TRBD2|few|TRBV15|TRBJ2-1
CATSRTSGSNEQFF
TGTGCCACCAGCAGAACTAGCGGGAGCAATGAGCAGTTCTTC
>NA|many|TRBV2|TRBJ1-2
CASSPIGGAGPSYTF
TGTGCCAGCAGTCCCATTGGGGGGGCAGGGCCGAGCTACACCTTC
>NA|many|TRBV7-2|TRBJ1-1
CASSLDGRWNTEAFF
TGTGCCAGCAGCTTAGATGGCAGGTGGAACACTGAAGCTTTCTTT
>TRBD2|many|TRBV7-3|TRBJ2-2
CASSHVAGGTGELFF
TGTGCCAGCAGCCACGTAGCGGGAGGCACCGGGGAGCTGTTTTTT
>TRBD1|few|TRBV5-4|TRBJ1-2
CASSDGTARLNYGYTF
TGTGCCAGCAGTGATGGGACAGCGCGCCTTAACTATGGCTACACCTTC
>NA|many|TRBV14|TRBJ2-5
CASSQGGWKTQYF
TGTGCCAGCAGCCAAGGGGGTTGGAAGACCCAGTACTTC
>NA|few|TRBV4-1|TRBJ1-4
CASRPGSPSGNEKLFF
TGCGCCAGCAGACCTGGGTCACCCTCGGGTAATGAAAAACTGTTTTTT
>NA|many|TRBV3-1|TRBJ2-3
CASSQGGVSGTDTQYF
TGTGCCAGCAGCCAGGGGGGTGTGTCGGGCACAGATACGCAGTATTTT
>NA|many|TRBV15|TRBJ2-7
CATSSEAQGYEQYF
TGTGCCACCAGCAGTGAGGCCCAGGGGTACGAGCAGTACTTC
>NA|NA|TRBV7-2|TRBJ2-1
CASSPVLGNEQFF
TGTGCCAGCAGCCCGGTCTTGGGCAATGAGCAGTTCTTC
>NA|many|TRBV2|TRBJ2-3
CASSDRRRGFGGKGTDTQYF
TGTGCCAGCAGTGATCGACGTCGCGGGTTTGGCGGGAAAGGCACAGATACGCAGTATTTT
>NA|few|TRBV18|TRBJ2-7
CASSPFGAGGSYEQYF
TGTGCCAGCTCACCCTTCGGTGCAGGGGGGTCCTACGAGCAGTACTTC
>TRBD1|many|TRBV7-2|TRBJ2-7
CASRARGLSSYEQYF
TGTGCCAGCAGGGCTAGGGGGCTTAGCTCCTACGAGCAGTACTTC
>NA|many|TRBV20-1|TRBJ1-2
CSARYKGYGYTF
TGCAGTGCTAGATATAAAGGCTATGGCTACACCTTC
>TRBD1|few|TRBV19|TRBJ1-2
CASFSGTEYGYTF
TGTGCCAGCTTCTCCGGGACAGAGTATGGCTACACCTTC
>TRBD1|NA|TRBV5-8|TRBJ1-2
CASSLTTGTGSYGYTF
TGTGCCAGCAGCCTAACTACCGGGACAGGGAGCTATGGCTACACCTTC
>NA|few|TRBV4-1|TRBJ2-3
CASSTNLDTQYF
TGCGCCAGCAGCACGAACTTGGATACGCAGTATTTT
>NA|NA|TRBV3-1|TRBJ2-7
CASSPGPPPPFSYEQYF
TGTGCCAGCAGCCCCGGACCCCCTCCCCCTTTCTCCTACGAGCAGTACTTC
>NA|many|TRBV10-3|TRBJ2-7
CASAQGIYEQYF
TGTGCCTCAGCGCAGGGTATCTACGAGCAGTACTTC
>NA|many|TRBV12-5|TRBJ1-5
CASGFLPLQGEGIYSNQPQHF
TGTGCTAGTGGTTTCCTCCCATTACAGGGAGAGGGGATATATAGCAATCAGCCCCAGCATTTT
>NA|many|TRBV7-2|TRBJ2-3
CASSLDPSGDTQYF
TGTGCCAGCAGCTTAGACCCCTCGGGGGATACGCAGTATTTT
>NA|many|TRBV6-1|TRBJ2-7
CASSLEQRTYEQYF
TGTGCCAGCAGTTTGGAGCAGCGAACCTACGAGCAGTACTTC
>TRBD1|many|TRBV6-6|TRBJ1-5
CASSYRTGPQPQHF
TGTGCCAGCAGTTACAGGACAGGCCCTCAGCCCCAGCATTTT
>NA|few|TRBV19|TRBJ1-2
CASKITGSIYGYTF
TGTGCCAGTAAGATTACCGGCTCAATCTATGGCTACACCTTC
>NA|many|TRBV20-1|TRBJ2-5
CSAVQGRETQYF
TGCAGTGCTGTACAGGGGAGGGAGACCCAGTACTTC
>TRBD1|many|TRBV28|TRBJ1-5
CASSFPPYQDRGQPQHF
TGTGCCAGCAGTTTTCCACCGTACCAAGACAGGGGTCAACCCCAGCATTTT
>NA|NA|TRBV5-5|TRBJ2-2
CASNLYGGTGELFF
TGTGCCAGCAACCTCTATGGGGGCACCGGGGAGCTGTTTTTT
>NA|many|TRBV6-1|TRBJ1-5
CASSEHRNQPQHF
TGTGCCAGCAGTGAGCATCGCAATCAGCCCCAGCATTTT
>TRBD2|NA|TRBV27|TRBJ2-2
CASSLVAGWLGGELFF
TGTGCCAGCAGTTTGGTAGCGGGATGGCTGGGCGGGGAGCTGTTTTTT
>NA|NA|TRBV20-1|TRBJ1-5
CSARDQRSGSNQPQHF
TGCAGTGCTAGAGATCAGAGGTCGGGGAGCAATCAGCCCCAGCATTTT
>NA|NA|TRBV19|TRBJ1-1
CASSIRPVSTEAFF
TGTGCCAGTAGTATACGCCCGGTTAGCACTGAAGCTTTCTTT
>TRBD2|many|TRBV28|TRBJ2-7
CASSSPSAGGHEQYF
TGTGCCAGCAGTTCCCCCTCGGCGGGGGGGCACGAGCAGTACTTC
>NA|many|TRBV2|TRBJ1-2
CASSAEQAVGYTF
TGTGCCAGCAGTGCGGAACAGGCCGTTGGCTACACCTTC
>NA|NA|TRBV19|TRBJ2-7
CASSPTTRTREQYF
TGTGCCAGTAGTCCGACGACTAGGACCCGCGAGCAGTACTTC
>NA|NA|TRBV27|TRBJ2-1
CVSRFFGTYNEQFF
TGTGTCAGCAGGTTTTTCGGGACCTACAATGAGCAGTTCTTC